This T cell receptor (beta chain) was identified during a study of shared clonotypes between healthy human individuals. Study results and caveats: Depth of sequencing was expected to influence donor clonotype sharing.

The germline CDR1 and CDR2 sequences are SGHRS and YFSETQ. The CDR3 length is 13 residues. V dropped 0 bases and J dropped 7 bases, with 11 bases sitting between them. Concerning this clone: Its antigen remains unknown.

Here immunoSEQ multiplex PCR was the method, and the copy in TCRdb shows in-frame clones only, minus some. The data show approximately 510,000 clones, 79% seen once. This TCR was recovered from a woman aged 40-49 years in good health. Some clones in this sample may be carry-over from other donors' samples. This chain uses TRBV5-1 with TRBJ2-7; no clear D gene. Material: PBMCs. CDR3 DNA: TGCGCCAGCAGCTTGGGCTCGTACGGAGAGCAGTACTTC. It encodes CASSLGSYGEQYF.